One sample yielded the 11 T cell receptor beta chains listed below, sequenced in a study of cytomegalovirus exposure and HLA in healthy donors. The PCR made use of 60 Vbeta and 13 Jbeta primers. Data came from immunoSEQ multiplex PCR; TCRdb stores just in-frame clones and leaves some out. The profile shows about 160,000 clones, about 80% of them singletons. Material for sequencing was PBMCs. Receptor source: a young man in good health and CMV-seropositive.

The table lists this clone with a few counts. The rearrangement uses TRBV29-1 and TRBJ2-1, with 8 bases that match TRBD2. The junction had 11 bases not matched to a gene; V was cut back by 4 bases and J by 9 bases. The CDR3 covers 14 residues. The germline gives CDR1 SQVTM, CDR2 ANQGSEA. The DNA of the CDR3 is TGCAGCGTTGCTGCCAGCGGGAGAGTCTTTGAGCAGTTCTTC. It translates to CSVAASGRVFEQFF.

This chain links TRBV7-8 with TRBJ1-1; perhaps TRBD1 as D (6 bases). V was pared by 2 bases and J by 0 bases, with 10 bases between. The length of the CDR3 is 15 residues. CDR1 and CDR2 from the germline V gene are SGHVS and FQNEAQ. The CDR3 coding sequence is TGTGCCAGCAGCTTATCCACAGGGATGAACACTGAAGCTTTCTTT. This codes for CASSLSTGMNTEAFF. The whole variable domain, filled in from reference TRBV7-8 and TRBJ1-1, reads GAGVSQSPRYKVAKRGQDVALRCDPISGHVSLFWYQQALGQGPEFLTYFQNEAQLDKSGLPSDRFFAERPEGSVSTLKIQRTQQEDSAVYLCASSLSTGMNTEAFFGQGTRLTVV.

The chain uses TRBV27 and TRBJ1-6, with 7 bases lining up with TRBD1. After removal of 8 bases from V and 7 bases from J, the junction contained 8 bases not matched to a gene. The germline V gene encodes CDR1 MNHEY and CDR2 SMNVEV (reference sequence). The CDR3 has 14 residues. CDR3 sequence reads: CASSGDRLNSPLHF. CDR3 sequence (DNA): TGTGCCAGCTCGGGGGACAGACTAAATTCACCCCTCCACTTT.

The CDR3 here is CASSLGDRIYTSSGNTIYF. DNA for the CDR3: TGTGCCAGCAGCTTGGGGGACAGGATCTATACAAGCTCTGGAAACACCATATATTTT. The V call is TRBV5-4, the J call TRBJ1-3; 8 nucleotides align to TRBD1. Germline CDR1 is SGHNT and CDR2 is YYREEE (reference sequence). Unmatched junction bases numbered 11, after V lost 0 bases and J lost 0 bases. The CDR3 length is 19 residues. The full variable domain, in which reference TRBV5-4 and TRBJ1-3 provide the parts outside the CDR3, is ETGVTQSPTHLIKTRGQQVTLRCSSQSGHNTVSWYQQALGQGPQFIFQYYREEENGRGNFPPRFSGLQFPNYSSELNVNALELDDSALYLCASSLGDRIYTSSGNTIYFGEGSWLTVV.

This sequence joins TRBV7-3 and TRBJ2-1; 8 bases line up with TRBD2. This CDR3 region has 14 residues. J lost 9 bases, V lost 4 bases, and 8 bases had no gene match. The germline V gene encodes CDR1 SGHTA and CDR2 FQGTGA. The CDR3: CASSSSSGGAEQFF. CDR3 in DNA: TGTGCCAGCAGCTCCTCGTCCGGGGGGGCTGAGCAGTTCTTC.

This clone was seen more than once but under ten times. V and J are TRBV6-6 and TRBJ1-5, with D possibly matching TRBD1 (6 bases). This CDR3 contains 15 residues. V was shortened by 6 bases and J by 0 bases, with 12 bases between the two germline ends. Germline V CDR1 and CDR2: MNHNY, SVGAGI (reference sequence). CDR3 loop: CASSRGLHSNQPQHF. CDR3 in DNA: TGTGCCAGCAGCAGGGGCCTACATAGCAATCAGCCCCAGCATTTT.

This rearrangement joins TRBV7-3 to TRBJ1-1; D gene uncertain. This CDR3 has 14 residues. V lost 0 bases and J 4 bases, leaving 9 bases between the germline ends. The germline V gene has CDR1 SGHTA and CDR2 FQGTGA. The DNA for the CDR3 is TGTGCCAGCAGCTTAACCGGGAAGGGCACTGAAGCTTTCTTT. This translates into CASSLTGKGTEAFF.

The V gene is TRBV27, the J gene TRBJ1-1, with a possible D match to TRBD1 (6 bases). V lost 6 bases, J lost 6 bases, and 14 bases lay in between. Germline V gene data show CDR1 as MNHEY and CDR2 as SMNVEV (reference sequence). The CDR3 is 13 amino acids. CDR3 in DNA: TGTGCCAGCAGCTTTACAGGGTTCGCTGAAGCTTTCTTT. Translation: CASSFTGFAEAFF.

The chain employs TRBV11-2 and TRBJ1-4; tentative D call: TRBD1 (5 bases). Germline V gene data show CDR1 as SGHAT and CDR2 as FQNNGV. V was trimmed by 3 bases and J by 3 bases, leaving 8 bases between them. This CDR3 spans 14 amino acids. This CDR3 reads CASSLGLANEKLFF. CDR3 nucleotides: TGTGCCAGCAGCTTGGGACTCGCTAATGAAAAACTGTTTTTT.

V is TRBV19 and J is TRBJ1-1; D may be TRBD1 (6 bases). CDR3 length equals 14 residues. With 5 bases removed from V and 1 base from J, the gap between germline ends came to 11 bases. From germline, CDR1 is LNHDA and CDR2 SQIVND (reference sequence). CDR3 residues: CASSPSTGNTEAFF. CDR3 coding DNA: TGTGCCAGTAGTCCCTCGACAGGGAACACTGAAGCTTTCTTT.

This clone has only a few counts. The V and J genes are TRBV5-5 and TRBJ2-1, with 9 bases aligning to TRBD1. After removal of 4 bases from V and 7 bases from J, the junction contained 9 bases not matched to a gene. The length of the CDR3 is 15 residues. The germline gives CDR1 SGHKS, CDR2 YYEKEE (reference sequence). The CDR3 sequence is CASSNRDRVGNEQFF. CDR3 DNA: TGTGCCAGCAGCAACCGGGACAGGGTAGGGAATGAGCAGTTCTTC.